The clone carrying this T cell receptor (beta chain) was detected only a few times. These data belong to a study of beta chain features in type 1 diabetes. Every bit of the isolated RNA underwent reverse transcription, so sequencing read expressed TCRB transcripts. Sequencing used immunoSEQ multiplex PCR; TCRdb keeps in-frame clones, though not all of them. The top ten clones hold 0.05% to 0.07% of a sample with under 500,000 clones, 25% to 35% of them seen once. The V gene's germline CDR1 is GTSNPN and CDR2 SVGIG (reference sequence). V shed 3 bases and J 6 bases; nucleotides not matched to a gene: 5. There are 13 residues in the CDR3. Roughly 100 mL of blood, on average, came from one heparinised draw per donor.

This chain links TRBV30 with TRBJ2-7; TRBD1 agrees at 10 bases. Sample: naive CD4+ T cells from blood. The TCR originated in a man in his late teens or twenties in good health. CDR3 loop: CAWRRDRGGEQYF. The CDR3 bases are TGTGCCTGGAGGAGGGACAGGGGTGGCGAGCAGTACTTC.